This TCR beta chain came from a study of cytomegalovirus exposure and HLA in healthy donors. For the study at large: The Caucasian-associated ancestry cluster contained 81% of the approximately 410 genotyped donors. Points from the study as a whole: CMV antigen specificity of a few CMV-associated chains was confirmed in vitro.

On this clone itself: Its antigen is not identified.

Both 60 Vbeta primers and 13 Jbeta primers went into the PCR. Assay used: immunoSEQ multiplex PCR; TCRdb lists only in-frame clones, some missing. The sample records 65,000 to 90,000 clones, approximately 78% being singletons. The TCR originated in a man aged 18 to 29 in good health and CMV-seronegative. Source material: PBMCs.

The CDR3 here is CASSYRAPTGTQYF. The CDR3 coding sequence is TGTGCCAGCAGTTATCGGGCCCCAACAGGGACCCAGTACTTC. This chain uses TRBV6-5 with TRBJ2-5, with a possible D match to TRBD1 (5 bases). CDR3 length: 14 residues. The ends were cut back, 3 bases at V and 7 bases at J, with 15 bases in the middle. Germline CDR1 and CDR2: MNHEY and SVGAGI.